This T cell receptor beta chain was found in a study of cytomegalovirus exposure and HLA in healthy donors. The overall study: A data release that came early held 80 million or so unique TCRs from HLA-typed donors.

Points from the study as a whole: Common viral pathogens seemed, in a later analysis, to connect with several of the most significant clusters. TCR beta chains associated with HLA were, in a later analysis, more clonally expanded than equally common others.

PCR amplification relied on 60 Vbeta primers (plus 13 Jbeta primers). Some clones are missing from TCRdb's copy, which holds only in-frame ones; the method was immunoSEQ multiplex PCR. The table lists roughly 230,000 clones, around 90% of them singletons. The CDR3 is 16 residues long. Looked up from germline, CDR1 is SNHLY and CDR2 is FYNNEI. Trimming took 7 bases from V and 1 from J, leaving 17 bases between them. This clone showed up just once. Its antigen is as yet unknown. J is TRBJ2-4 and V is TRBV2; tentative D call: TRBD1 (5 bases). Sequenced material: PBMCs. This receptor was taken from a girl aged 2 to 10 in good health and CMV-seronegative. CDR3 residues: CASIPAGLVAKNIQYF. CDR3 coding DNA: TGTGCCAGCATTCCGGCAGGGCTGGTCGCCAAAAACATTCAGTACTTC.